The 5 T cell receptor beta chains presented below share a single source sample, sequenced in a study of blood T cell repertoires in COVID-19. The data were produced by immunoSEQ multiplex PCR, yet TCRdb's version contains in-frame clones alone and is incomplete. The sample contains fewer than 350,000 clones, 80% to 90% of which appear only once. Input material: PBMCs or T cells enriched from blood (not recorded which). The receptors shown here come from a woman between 35 and 50 years old with acute COVID-19.

This clone was recorded many times. J is TRBJ2-4 and V is TRBV3-1 (or the pseudogene TRBV3-2); tentatively, D is TRBD1 (5 bases). The ends were cut back, 0 bases at V and 5 bases at J, with 14 bases in the middle. CDR1 and CDR2 from the germline V gene are LGHDT and YNNKEL (reference sequence). CDR3 length: 16 amino acids. The CDR3 DNA reads as TGTGCCAGCAGCCAAGATGAACAGGTTACGGAAAACATTCAGTACTTC. The encoded protein is CASSQDEQVTENIQYF.

The chain combines TRBV5-1 with TRBJ1-2; D is possibly TRBD1 (5 bases). The CDR3 runs to 15 residues. Germline CDR1 and CDR2: SGHRS and YFSETQ. Trimming removed 6 bases from V and 7 bases from J, with 22 bases in between. Here the CDR3 DNA reads TGCGCCAGCAACTTCGGGGGAGGGGAGAGTAGTGGCTACACCTTC. It is translated as CASNFGGGESSGYTF.

This clone occurred a few times. The sample contains more than one DNA sequence encoding this CDR3. The gene calls are TRBV5-6 and TRBJ2-5, with D hard to call. Trimming pared 4 bases from V and 4 bases from J, leaving 5 bases between. Germline V gene sequence: CDR1 SGHDT, CDR2 YYEEEE. The CDR3 sequence is 11 residues long. This CDR3 is CASSLRETQYF. The CDR3 region has the DNA TGTGCCAGCAGCCTCAGAGAGACCCAGTACTTC.

The chain carries TRBV6-5 and TRBJ2-7; 7 bases line up with TRBD1. V was pared by 0 bases and J by 2 bases, with 4 bases of the junction left unmatched. CDR1 and CDR2 from the germline V gene are MNHEY and SVGAGI. The CDR3 spans 15 residues. The CDR3 sequence: CASSYSYTGAYEQYF. CDR3 bases: TGTGCCAGCAGTTACTCATATACAGGGGCCTACGAGCAGTACTTC.

The chain couples TRBV14 to TRBJ2-1, with a tentative D call TRBD2 (5 bases). In germline, CDR1 is SGHDN, CDR2 FVKESK. The germline V and J ends were trimmed by 2 bases and 6 bases, with 11 bases remaining between them. The CDR3 is 14 residues long. CDR3 amino acids: CASSQYMAGNEQFF. In nucleotides, the CDR3 is TGTGCCAGCAGCCAATACATGGCGGGCAATGAGCAGTTCTTC.